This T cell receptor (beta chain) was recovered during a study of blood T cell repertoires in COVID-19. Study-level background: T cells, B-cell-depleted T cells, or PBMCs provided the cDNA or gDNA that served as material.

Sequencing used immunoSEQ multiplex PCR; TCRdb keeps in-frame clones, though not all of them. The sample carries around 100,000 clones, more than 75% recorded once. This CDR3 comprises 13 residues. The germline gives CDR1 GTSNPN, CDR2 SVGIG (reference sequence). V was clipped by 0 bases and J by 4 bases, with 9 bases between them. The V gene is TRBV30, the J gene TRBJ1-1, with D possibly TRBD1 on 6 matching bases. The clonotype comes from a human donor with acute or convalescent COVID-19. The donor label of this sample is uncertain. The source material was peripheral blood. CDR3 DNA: TGTGCCTGGAGTGTACAGGGACCCACTGAAGCTTTCTTT. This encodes CAWSVQGPTEAFF.